The present entry profiles one T cell receptor beta chain with its context. The antigen is unknown. TCRdb processed the 5' RACE reads anew with MiXCR; each CDR3 protein has one entry. Of about 240,000 distinct CDR3 sequences in the sample, about 7% were seen once. This CDR3 has 14 amino acids. Trimming removed 4 bases from V and 4 bases from J; junction bases left unmatched: 3. CDR1 and CDR2 from the germline V gene are SGDLS and YYNGEE. The data originate from a study of T cells after yellow fever vaccination. In the study overall: Fractions low in cell number were prepared with SMART-Seq v4 Ultra Low Input.

Overall study results and limits: Contaminating bulk clonotypes could be abundant in FACS-sorted repertoires.

The input for sequencing was CD4+ T cells sorted from PBMCs, taken 15 days after the yellow fever booster vaccination. This clonotype originated in a man aged 25 to 40 who received the YFV17D yellow fever vaccine. This sequence joins TRBV9 and TRBJ2-1; 9 bases align to TRBD2. As DNA, the CDR3 is TGTGCCAGCAGCCCAACTAGCGGGTACAATGAGCAGTTCTTC. It encodes CASSPTSGYNEQFF.